What follows is one T cell receptor (beta chain) and its context. The antigen this receptor binds is unknown. No much larger clone is present one base from it, and per-base qualities are unavailable. The trial excluded patients who had a history of autoimmune disease or were on systemic immunosuppression. In every dose cohort, peripheral blood was drawn for TCR sequencing at baseline, cycle 4 day 1, and cycle 7 day 1. The samples were drawn from a first-in-human, open-label, multicenter phase I dose-escalation trial of ivuxolimab. The trial enrolled adults with locally advanced or metastatic head and neck squamous cell, hepatocellular, melanoma or renal cell carcinoma. Before TCR sequencing, CD4+ and CD8+ T cells were separately sorted from peripheral blood. The data were taken from a study of OX40 agonist ivuxolimab in advanced cancers. Describing the broader study: Ivuxolimab, which targeted the costimulatory receptor OX40 (CD134), was an agonistic, fully human IgG2 monoclonal antibody. Intravenous ivuxolimab was administered to patients every 2 weeks at six dose levels: 0.01, 0.1, 0.3, 1.5, 3 and 10 mg/kg. Of the 52 patients in dose escalation, approximately 20 had hepatocellular carcinoma, about 15 had melanoma, 9 had renal cell carcinoma and 9 had head and neck cancer. In the dose-escalation cohort, approximately 80% of patients were male, and the mean age was 60 years with a range of roughly 20 to 85. Prior anti-PD-1, anti-PD-L1 or anti-CTLA-4 therapy was permitted, and approximately 41% of dose-escalation patients had received checkpoint inhibitors. Partial responses occurred in three dose-escalation patients: two with cutaneous melanoma and one with hepatocellular carcinoma. The purpose of peripheral TCRbeta sequencing was to test whether ivuxolimab changed TCR sequence diversity and led to clonal T-cell expansion. The paper describes the monotherapy dose-escalation part (N ≈ 50 patients) of the phase I trial of ivuxolimab. Overall study results and their limits: Low levels of normalized T-cell clonal expansion were also seen in some nonresponding patients. After ivuxolimab, CD8+ T cells had more expanded clones than CD4+ T cells on average. At doses from 0.1 to 3.0 mg/kg, clonal expansion was seen in both CD4+ and CD8+ blood T cells between baseline and week 6. Antigen specificity was not determined for the clonally expanded peripheral T cells. Partial responders in the 0.1-3.0 mg/kg groups had among the lowest normalized peripheral clonal expansion, especially among CD8+ T cells.

Genomic DNA was isolated from the sorted cells so that the TCRbeta CDR3 region could be sequenced. TCRbeta CDR3 regions were sequenced using the immunoSEQ Assay. TCRdb re-hosts the immuneACCESS table, in-frame sequences only. Its copies lack some clones; in the studies checked, an unresolved V gene accounts for under half of them, and the cause for the rest is not known. The sample profile shows about 82,000 clones; 91% of them were found once. The ten most abundant clones make up about 2.5% of the sample. This sample comprised CD4+ or CD8+ T cells sorted from blood, obtained in a trial of the OX40 agonist ivuxolimab. The TCR sequence derives from an adult with an advanced solid tumor such as melanoma, head and neck, liver or kidney cancer.

The sequenced DNA is TGTGCCAGCAGGACAGACAGGGTCCCCGAGCAGTACTTC. This yields the protein CASRTDRVPEQYF. This chain joins TRBV6-6 to TRBJ2-7, and 7 junctional nucleotides match TRBD1. CDR1 MNHNY and CDR2 SVGAGI were looked up in the germline V gene (reference sequence). The CDR3 holds 13 amino acids from the cysteine to the phenylalanine. Only the CDR3 DNA stays, 39 bases, in frame from base 1. V and J are trimmed by 6 bases and 6 bases, and the gene matches miss 8 bases of the junction.